This T cell receptor (beta chain) was obtained from a study of radiotherapy plus CTLA-4 blockade in lung cancer. Study results and caveats: Clones derived from tumor TCRs expanded in blood after radiotherapy plus ipilimumab.

CTLA-4 blockade using ipilimumab, together with focal radiation, was received by patients with chemo-refractory metastatic non-small-cell lung cancer. The repertoire was sequenced with immunoSEQ multiplex PCR; TCRdb's copy has only in-frame clones and lacks some. The repertoire holds approximately 67,000 clones, with over 75% as singletons. This clone was detected a few times. Antigen unknown. Within the sample, other DNA sequences also encode this same CDR3. The source material was peripheral blood, sampled from a patient treated with radiotherapy plus ipilimumab. The receptor was derived from a human donor with non-small cell lung cancer who had a partial response to radiotherapy plus ipilimumab.

CDR3 DNA sequence: TGTGCCAGCAGTCTCGGGACAGGGGATGGCTACACCTTC. Translated, it gives CASSLGTGDGYTF. The rearrangement joins TRBV7-2 to TRBJ1-2, with 10 positions matching TRBD1. Germline lookup yields CDR1 SGHTA and CDR2 FQGNSA. V was clipped by 6 bases and J by 6 bases; unmatched bases: 4. This CDR3 has 13 amino acids.